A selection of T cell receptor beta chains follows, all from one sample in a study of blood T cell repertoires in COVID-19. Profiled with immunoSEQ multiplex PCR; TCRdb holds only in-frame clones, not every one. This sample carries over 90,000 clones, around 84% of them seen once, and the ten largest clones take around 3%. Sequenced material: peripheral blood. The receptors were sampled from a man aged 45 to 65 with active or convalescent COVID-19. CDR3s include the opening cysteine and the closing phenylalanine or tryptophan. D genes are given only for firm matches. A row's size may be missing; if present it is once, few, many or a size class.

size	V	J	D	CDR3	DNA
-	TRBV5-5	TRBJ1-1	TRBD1	CASFLDRGRLGTEAFF	TGTGCCAGCTTCCTGGACAGGGGTCGATTAGGCACTGAAGCTTTCTTT
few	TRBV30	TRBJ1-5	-	CAWSLGGYQPQHF	TGTGCCTGGAGCCTGGGGGGATATCAGCCCCAGCATTTT
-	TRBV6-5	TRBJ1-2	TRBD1	CASSYRTGGVYGYTF	TGTGCCAGCAGTTACCGGACAGGGGGCGTCTATGGCTACACCTTC
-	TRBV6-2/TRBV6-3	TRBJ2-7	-	CASSYTAPAYEQYF	TGTGCCAGCAGTTACACTGCGCCGGCCTACGAGCAGTACTTC
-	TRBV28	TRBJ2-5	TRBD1	CASSLQDRGQETQYF	TGTGCCAGCAGTTTACAAGACAGGGGGCAAGAGACCCAGTACTTC
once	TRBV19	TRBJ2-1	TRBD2	CASSTMTGGNEQFF	TGTGCCAGTAGTACCATGACGGGGGGGAATGAGCAGTTCTTC
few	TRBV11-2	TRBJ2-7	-	CASSLIRGAREQYF	TGTGCCAGCAGCTTAATCCGGGGGGCACGCGAGCAGTACTTC
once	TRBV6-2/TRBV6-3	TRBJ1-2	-	CASSYEGQNYGYTF	TGTGCCAGCAGTTACGAGGGCCAGAACTATGGCTACACCTTC
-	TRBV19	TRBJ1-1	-	CASTRTQNTEAFF	TGTGCCAGTACTAGGACACAAAACACTGAAGCTTTCTTT
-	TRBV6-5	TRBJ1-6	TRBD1	CASSMTGPENSPLHF	TGTGCCAGCAGCATGACAGGGCCTGAAAATTCACCCCTCCACTTT
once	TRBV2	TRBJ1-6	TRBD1	CATTDRLSSPLHF	TGTGCCACCACGGACAGGTTGTCATCACCCCTCCACTTT
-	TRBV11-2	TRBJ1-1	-	CASSSTMNTEAFF	TGTGCCAGCAGCTCGACAATGAACACTGAAGCTTTCTTT
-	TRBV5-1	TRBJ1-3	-	CASSLGTGHSGNTIYF	TGCGCCAGCAGCTTGGGTACAGGCCACTCTGGAAACACCATATATTTT
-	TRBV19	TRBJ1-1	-	CASSTLQGHTEAFF	TGTGCCAGTAGTACCCTACAGGGACACACTGAAGCTTTCTTT
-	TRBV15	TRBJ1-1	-	CATSRDRWREPGTEAFF	TGTGCCACCAGCAGAGACCGATGGAGGGAGCCGGGCACTGAAGCTTTCTTT
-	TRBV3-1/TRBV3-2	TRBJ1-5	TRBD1	CASSQDARGHNQPQHF	TGTGCCAGCAGCCAAGACGCCAGGGGGCACAATCAGCCCCAGCATTTT
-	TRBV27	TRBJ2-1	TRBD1	CASNQDRVDEQFF	TGTGCCAGCAATCAGGACAGGGTGGATGAGCAGTTCTTC
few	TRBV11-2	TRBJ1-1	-	CASSLMGSEEAEAFF	TGTGCCAGCAGCTTAATGGGCTCCGAGGAGGCTGAAGCTTTCTTT
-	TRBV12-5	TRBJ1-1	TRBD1	CASGFGTVGLNTEAFF	TGTGCTAGTGGGTTCGGGACAGTTGGTTTGAACACTGAAGCTTTCTTT
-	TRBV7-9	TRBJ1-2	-	CASSEVRPYGYTF	TGTGCCAGCAGCGAGGTCCGGCCCTATGGCTACACCTTC
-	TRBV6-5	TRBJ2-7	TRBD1	CASSYSGTGEQYF	TGTGCCAGCAGTTACTCGGGGACAGGCGAGCAGTACTTC
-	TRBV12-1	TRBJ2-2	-	CASSLWRGRAGELFF	TGTGCCAGCAGCTTGTGGCGGGGGCGGGCCGGGGAGCTGTTTTTT
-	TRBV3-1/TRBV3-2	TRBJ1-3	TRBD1	CASSQRDSFGNTIYF	TGTGCCAGCAGCCAGCGGGACAGCTTTGGAAACACCATATATTTT